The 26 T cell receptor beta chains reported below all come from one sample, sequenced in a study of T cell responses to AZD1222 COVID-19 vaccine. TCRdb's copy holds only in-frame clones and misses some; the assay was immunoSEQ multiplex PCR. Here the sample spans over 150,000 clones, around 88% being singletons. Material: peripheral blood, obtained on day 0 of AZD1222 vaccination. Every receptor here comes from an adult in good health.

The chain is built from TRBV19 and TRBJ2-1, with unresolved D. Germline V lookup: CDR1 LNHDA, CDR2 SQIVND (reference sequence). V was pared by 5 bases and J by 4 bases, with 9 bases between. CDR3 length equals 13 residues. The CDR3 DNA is TGTGCCAGTAGTCAAGACTCGTACAATGAGCAGTTCTTC. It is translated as CASSQDSYNEQFF.

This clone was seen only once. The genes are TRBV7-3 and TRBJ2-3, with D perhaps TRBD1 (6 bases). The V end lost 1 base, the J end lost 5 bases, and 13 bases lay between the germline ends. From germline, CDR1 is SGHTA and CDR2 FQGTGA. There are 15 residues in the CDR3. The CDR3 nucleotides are TGTGCCAGCAGCTTAAAAGGGACACTGAGAGATACGCAGTATTTT. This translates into CASSLKGTLRDTQYF.

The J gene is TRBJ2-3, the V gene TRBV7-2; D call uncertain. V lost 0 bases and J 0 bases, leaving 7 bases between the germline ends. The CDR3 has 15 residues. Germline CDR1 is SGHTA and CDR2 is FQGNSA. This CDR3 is CASSLAPGSTDTQYF. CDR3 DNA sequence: TGTGCCAGCAGCTTAGCCCCGGGCAGCACAGATACGCAGTATTTT.

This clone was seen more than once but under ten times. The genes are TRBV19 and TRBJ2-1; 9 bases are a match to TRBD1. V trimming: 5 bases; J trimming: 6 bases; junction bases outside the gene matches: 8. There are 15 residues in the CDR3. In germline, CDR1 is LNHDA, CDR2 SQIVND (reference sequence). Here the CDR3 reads CASSSQGAGVNEQFF. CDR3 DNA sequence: TGTGCCAGTAGTTCACAGGGGGCGGGAGTCAATGAGCAGTTCTTC.

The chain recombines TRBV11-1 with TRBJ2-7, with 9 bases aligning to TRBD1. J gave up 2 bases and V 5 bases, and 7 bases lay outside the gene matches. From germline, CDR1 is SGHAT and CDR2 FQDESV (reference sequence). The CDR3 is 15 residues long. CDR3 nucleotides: TGTGCCAGCAGCCTCACGGGACAGGGTACCTACGAGCAGTACTTC. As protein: CASSLTGQGTYEQYF.

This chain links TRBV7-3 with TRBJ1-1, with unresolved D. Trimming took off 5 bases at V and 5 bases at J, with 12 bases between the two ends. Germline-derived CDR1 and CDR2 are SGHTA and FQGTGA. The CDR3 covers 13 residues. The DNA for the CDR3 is TGTGCCAGCAGCCCTGAGACGGCTACTGAAGCTTTCTTT. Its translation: CASSPETATEAFF.

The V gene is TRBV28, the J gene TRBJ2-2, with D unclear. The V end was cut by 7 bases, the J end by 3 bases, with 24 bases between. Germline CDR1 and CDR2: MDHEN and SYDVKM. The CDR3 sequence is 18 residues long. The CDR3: CASNKHNPSPSDTGELFF. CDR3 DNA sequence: TGTGCCAGCAACAAACACAATCCCAGCCCGTCTGACACCGGGGAGCTGTTTTTT.

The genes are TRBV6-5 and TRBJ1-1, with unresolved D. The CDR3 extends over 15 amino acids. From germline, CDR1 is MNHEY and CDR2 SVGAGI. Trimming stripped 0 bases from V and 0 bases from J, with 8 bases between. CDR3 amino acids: CASSYSTRMNTEAFF. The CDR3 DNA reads TGTGCCAGCAGTTACTCGACCCGAATGAACACTGAAGCTTTCTTT.

The CDR3 spells CASSQEGLAGYEQYF. In nucleotides, the CDR3 is TGCGCCAGCAGCCAAGAGGGACTAGCGGGGTACGAGCAGTACTTC. The chain employs TRBV4-3 and TRBJ2-7; TRBD2 aligns across 13 bases. Germline assignment: CDR1 LGHNA and CDR2 YSLEER. The CDR3 is 15 residues long. V dropped 0 bases and J dropped 4; count of bases not matched to a gene: 0.

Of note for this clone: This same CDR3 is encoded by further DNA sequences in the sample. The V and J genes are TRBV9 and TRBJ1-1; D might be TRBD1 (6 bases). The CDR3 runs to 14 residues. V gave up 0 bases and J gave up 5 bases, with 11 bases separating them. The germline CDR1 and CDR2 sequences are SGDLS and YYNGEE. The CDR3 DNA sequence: TGTGCCAGCAGCGTAGACAGGGTGCGAACTGAAGCTTTCTTT. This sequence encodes CASSVDRVRTEAFF.

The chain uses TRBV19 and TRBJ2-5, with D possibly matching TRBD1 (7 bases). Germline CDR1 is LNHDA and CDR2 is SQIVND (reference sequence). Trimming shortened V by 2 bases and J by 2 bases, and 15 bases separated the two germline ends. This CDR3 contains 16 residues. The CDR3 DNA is TGTGCCAGTAGTATAAAGGGGGGCAGGGGGCAAGAGACCCAGTACTTC. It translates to CASSIKGGRGQETQYF.

The CDR3 DNA is TGTGCCAGCAGTGAAAGGACTAGCGGGGCAGATACGCAGTATTTT. The encoded protein is CASSERTSGADTQYF. The V and J genes are TRBV6-4 and TRBJ2-3, with 12 positions matching TRBD2. J gave up 4 bases and V 3 bases, and 2 bases lay outside the gene matches. Germline-derived CDR1 and CDR2 are MRHNA and SNTAGT. The CDR3 length is 15 residues.

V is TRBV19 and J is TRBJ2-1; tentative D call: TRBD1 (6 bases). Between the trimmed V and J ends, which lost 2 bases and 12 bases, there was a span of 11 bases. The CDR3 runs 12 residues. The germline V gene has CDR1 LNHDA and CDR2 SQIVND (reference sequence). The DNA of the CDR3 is TGTGCCAGTAGTATAACAGGGTACGTGCAGTTCTTC. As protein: CASSITGYVQFF.

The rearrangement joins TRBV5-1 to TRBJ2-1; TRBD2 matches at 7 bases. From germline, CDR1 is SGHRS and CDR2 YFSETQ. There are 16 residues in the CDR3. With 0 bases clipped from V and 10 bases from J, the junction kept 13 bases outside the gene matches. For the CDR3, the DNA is TGCGCCAGCAGCTTGGAGGTGCTAACTAGCGATGGGGAGCAGTTCTTC. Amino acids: CASSLEVLTSDGEQFF.

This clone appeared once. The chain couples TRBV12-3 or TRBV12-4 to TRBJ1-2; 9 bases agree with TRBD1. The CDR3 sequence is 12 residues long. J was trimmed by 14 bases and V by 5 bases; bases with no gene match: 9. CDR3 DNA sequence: TGTGCCAGCAGTCCCGCTGACAGGGGGGTTACCTTC. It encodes CASSPADRGVTF.

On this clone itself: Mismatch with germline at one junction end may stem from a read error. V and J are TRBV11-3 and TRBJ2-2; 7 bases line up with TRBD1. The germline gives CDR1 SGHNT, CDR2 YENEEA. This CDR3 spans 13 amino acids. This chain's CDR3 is CASSYRGKRGAVF. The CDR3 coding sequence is TGTGCCAGCAGCTACAGGGGAAAACGGGGAGCTGTTTTT.

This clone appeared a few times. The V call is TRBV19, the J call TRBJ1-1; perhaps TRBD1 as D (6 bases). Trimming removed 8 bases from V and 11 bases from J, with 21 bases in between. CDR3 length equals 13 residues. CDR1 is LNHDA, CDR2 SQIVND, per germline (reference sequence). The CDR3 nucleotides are TGTGCCAGTTCTCCGTGGGGGCCCAACCGGGCTTTCTTT. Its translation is CASSPWGPNRAFF.

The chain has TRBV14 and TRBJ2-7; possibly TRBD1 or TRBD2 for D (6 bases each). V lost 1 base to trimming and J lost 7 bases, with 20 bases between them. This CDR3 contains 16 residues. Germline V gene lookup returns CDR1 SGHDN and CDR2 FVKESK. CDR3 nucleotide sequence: TGTGCCAGCAGCCAAGGAGGAAGGGGGGAGTCGGTTGAGCAGTACTTC. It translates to CASSQGGRGESVEQYF.

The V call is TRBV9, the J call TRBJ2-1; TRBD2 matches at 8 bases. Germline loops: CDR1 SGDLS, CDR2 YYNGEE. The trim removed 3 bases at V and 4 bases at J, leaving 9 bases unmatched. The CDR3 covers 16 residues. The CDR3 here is CASSATRGGLYNEQFF. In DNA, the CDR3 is TGTGCCAGCAGCGCAACTCGGGGGGGCCTGTACAATGAGCAGTTCTTC.

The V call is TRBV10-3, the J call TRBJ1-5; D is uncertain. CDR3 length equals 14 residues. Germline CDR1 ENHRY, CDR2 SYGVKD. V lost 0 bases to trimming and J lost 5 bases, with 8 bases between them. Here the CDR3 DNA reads TGTGCCATCAGTGAGTCGGATCGGGATCAGCCCCAGCATTTT. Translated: CAISESDRDQPQHF.

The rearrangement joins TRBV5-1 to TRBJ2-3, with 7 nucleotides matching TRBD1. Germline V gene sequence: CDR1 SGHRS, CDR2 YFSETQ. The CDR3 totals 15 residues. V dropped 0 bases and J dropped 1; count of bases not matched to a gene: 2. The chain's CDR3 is CASSLGQGGTDTQYF. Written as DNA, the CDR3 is TGCGCCAGCAGCTTGGGACAGGGTGGCACAGATACGCAGTATTTT.

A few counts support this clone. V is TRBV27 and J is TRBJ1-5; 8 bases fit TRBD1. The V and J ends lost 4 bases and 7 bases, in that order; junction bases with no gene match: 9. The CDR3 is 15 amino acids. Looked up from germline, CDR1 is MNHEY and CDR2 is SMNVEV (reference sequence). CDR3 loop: CASSWDRNGKQPQHF. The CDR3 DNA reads TGTGCCAGCAGTTGGGACAGGAACGGTAAACAGCCCCAGCATTTT.

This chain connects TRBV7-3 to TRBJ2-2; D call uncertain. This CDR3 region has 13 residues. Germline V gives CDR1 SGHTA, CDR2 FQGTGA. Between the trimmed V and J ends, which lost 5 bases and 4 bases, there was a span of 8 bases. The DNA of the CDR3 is TGTGCCAGCAGCCTTCAGTCCACCGGGGAGCTGTTTTTT. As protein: CASSLQSTGELFF.

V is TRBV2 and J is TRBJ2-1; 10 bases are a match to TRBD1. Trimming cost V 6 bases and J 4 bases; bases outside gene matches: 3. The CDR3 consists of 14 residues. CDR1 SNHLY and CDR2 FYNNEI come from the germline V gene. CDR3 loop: CASRMGQGYNEQFF. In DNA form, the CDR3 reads TGTGCCAGCAGGATGGGACAGGGGTACAATGAGCAGTTCTTC.

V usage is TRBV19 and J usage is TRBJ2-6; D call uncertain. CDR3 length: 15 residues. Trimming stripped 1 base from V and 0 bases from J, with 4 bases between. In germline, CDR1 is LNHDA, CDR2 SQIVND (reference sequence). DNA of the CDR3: TGTGCCAGTAGTATAGCGGGCTCTGGGGCCAACGTCCTGACTTTC. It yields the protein CASSIAGSGANVLTF. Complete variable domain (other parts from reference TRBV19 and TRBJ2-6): DGGITQSPKYLFRKEGQNVTLSCEQNLNHDAMYWYRQDPGQGLRLIYYSQIVNDFQKGDIAEGYSVSREKKESFPLTVTSAQKNPTAFYLCASSIAGSGANVLTFGAGSRLTVL.

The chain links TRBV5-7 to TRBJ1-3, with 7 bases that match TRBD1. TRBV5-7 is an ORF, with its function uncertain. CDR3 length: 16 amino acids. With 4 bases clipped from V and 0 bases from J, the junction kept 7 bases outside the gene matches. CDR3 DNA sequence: TGTGCCAGCAGCGGGGACAGCACCAGCTCTGGAAACACCATATATTTT. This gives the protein CASSGDSTSSGNTIYF.